In its sample, the clone carrying this T cell receptor beta chain was seen a few times. Antigen unknown. The record originates from a study of post-analysis software for immune sequencing data. Germline lookup yields CDR1 SQVTM and CDR2 ANQGSEA. This CDR3 is built from 12 residues. The V gene lost 4 bases and the J gene lost 5 bases, with 11 bases spanning the gap. Unique-molecular-identifier-tagged TCR beta cDNA libraries were used. TCRdb reanalysed the PCR reads using MiXCR and keeps one entry per CDR3 protein. The sample consists of about 770,000 distinct CDR3 sequences, more than 45% of them appearing once. Points from the study as a whole: Controls had lower frequencies than patients of five or six TRBV segments, which included TRBV5-6, TRBV5-1 and TRBV20-1.

Sequencing input: blood. This rearrangement joins TRBV29-1 to TRBJ2-5; D gene unclear. This TCR was recovered from a girl between 10 and 17 years old with multiple sclerosis. The CDR3 spells CSVGGPGETQYF. Here the CDR3 DNA reads TGCAGCGTTGGTGGCCCCGGGGAGACCCAGTACTTC.